This T cell receptor beta chain came from a study of OX40 agonist ivuxolimab in advanced cancers. Study in general: Having had anti-PD-1, anti-PD-L1 or anti-CTLA-4 therapy before was allowed, and approximately 40% had some. There were three patients with partial responses, one having hepatocellular carcinoma and two cutaneous melanoma.

On this clone itself: Its antigen is not identified.

Clones were read by immunoSEQ multiplex PCR, and TCRdb kept only the in-frame ones, dropping some. Seen here are 55,000 or so clones, roughly nine tenths observed once, and the top ten hold around 6.7%. There are 13 residues in the CDR3. The germline V gene has CDR1 SGHTA and CDR2 FQGNSA. Trimming stripped 2 bases from V and 6 bases from J, with 8 bases between. Study-wide points: Partial responders dosed at 0.1-3.0 mg/kg displayed clonal expansion ranking among the lowest.

The J gene is TRBJ1-5, the V gene TRBV7-2; no clear D. This receptor was identified in an adult with an advanced solid tumor such as melanoma, head and neck, liver or kidney cancer. The sample in question was CD4+ or CD8+ T cells sorted from blood, obtained in a trial of the OX40 agonist ivuxolimab. The CDR3 nucleotides are TGTGCCAGCAGCTTATGGGGAGGTCAGCCCCAGCATTTT. Protein sequence: CASSLWGGQPQHF.